The next 21 T cell receptor beta chains were all read from a single sample in a study of vaccination effects on CD4 cells after COVID-19. Only in-frame clones appear in the TCRdb table, and some are missing; sequencing was by immunoSEQ multiplex PCR. The profile shows 60,000 to 85,000 clones, 70% to 75% of them singletons. Antigen-specific CD4+ T cell clonotypes were called by their expansion after viral peptide-pool culture in ViraFEST. Culturing for roughly 9 days preceded CD4+ T cell isolation. Either the BNT162b2 or mRNA-1273 vaccine was given to participants in two doses. Antigens of these TCRs are unknown. Sequenced material: CD4+ T cells from PBMCs cultured with HCoV-229E spike peptides, taken after COVID-19 vaccination. The source is a human donor who received a COVID-19 vaccine.

The chain joins TRBV2 to TRBJ2-1; 9 bases fit TRBD2. Germline V lookup: CDR1 SNHLY, CDR2 FYNNEI. CDR3 length: 16 residues. V dropped 8 bases and J dropped 0; count of bases not matched to a gene: 8. The CDR3 sequence is CASGVAGARSYNEQFF. CDR3 sequence (DNA): TGTGCCAGCGGAGTAGCGGGGGCCCGCTCCTACAATGAGCAGTTCTTC.

V and J are TRBV10-2 and TRBJ1-5, with TRBD1 matching over 11 bases. With V trimmed by 10 bases and J by 6 bases, 2 bases remained unmatched. The germline V gene has CDR1 WSHSY and CDR2 SAAADI. The length of the CDR3 is 12 residues. CDR3 DNA sequence: TGCGCCACCGGACAGGGGGCTCAGCCCCAGCATTTT. Its translation is CATGQGAQPQHF.

This clone was counted only a few times. The rearrangement uses TRBV5-1 and TRBJ2-6; D call uncertain. The CDR3 runs 18 residues. The germline gives CDR1 SGHRS, CDR2 YFSETQ. V was shortened by 4 bases and J by 0 bases, with 17 bases between the two germline ends. CDR3 sequence: CASSTPPGDRSGANVLTF. As DNA, the CDR3 is TGCGCCAGCAGCACCCCACCAGGCGATCGCTCTGGGGCCAACGTCCTGACTTTC.

Written as DNA, the CDR3 is TGTGCCAGCTCACCTCGACAGGGACAGGAGACCCAGTACTTC. It translates to CASSPRQGQETQYF. The chain employs TRBV18 and TRBJ2-5, with 7 bases aligning to TRBD1. With 3 bases clipped from V and 5 bases from J, the junction kept 6 bases outside the gene matches. CDR1 is KGHSH and CDR2 is LQKENI in the germline V gene. The CDR3 is 14 residues long.

This clone was counted once. This chain links TRBV5-5 with TRBJ2-5; 7 bases line up with TRBD1. This CDR3 spans 15 amino acids. After removal of 4 bases from V and 5 bases from J, the junction contained 11 bases not matched to a gene. Germline lookup yields CDR1 SGHKS and CDR2 YYEKEE (reference sequence). The CDR3 sequence: CASSQGQARVETQYF. For the CDR3, the DNA is TGTGCCAGCAGCCAAGGACAGGCGAGGGTGGAGACCCAGTACTTC.

V and J are TRBV7-9 and TRBJ2-7; D perhaps matches TRBD2 (6 bases). CDR1 is SEHNR, CDR2 FQNEAQ, per germline (reference sequence). This CDR3 has 14 residues. V was trimmed by 5 bases and J by 6 bases, leaving 17 bases between them. DNA of the CDR3: TGTGCCAGCAGCGACCCGGGACTGGGCCCCGAGCAGTACGTC. Translated, it gives CASSDPGLGPEQYV.

This sequence joins TRBV27 and TRBJ2-3; TRBD2 aligns across 12 bases. The germline V gene encodes CDR1 MNHEY and CDR2 SMNVEV (reference sequence). The CDR3 totals 15 residues. J was trimmed by 4 bases and V by 2 bases; bases with no gene match: 1. The CDR3 region is CASSLASGGADTQYF. DNA for the CDR3: TGTGCCAGCAGTTTAGCTAGCGGGGGGGCAGATACGCAGTATTTT.

This clone was counted only a few times. The genes are TRBV29-1 and TRBJ1-2; D ambiguous. Per the germline V gene, CDR1 is SQVTM and CDR2 is ANQGSEA. The CDR3 spans 11 residues. V shed 2 bases and J shed 7 bases, with 8 bases lying between them. In DNA, the CDR3 is TGCAGCGTTGAAAAGGCAAGTGGCTACACCTTC. Its translation is CSVEKASGYTF. The whole variable domain, remainder taken from reference TRBV29-1 and TRBJ1-2, is SAVISQKPSRDICQRGTSLTIQCQVDSQVTMMFWYRQQPGQSLTLIATANQGSEATYESGFVIDKFPISRPNLTFSTLTVSNMSPEDSSIYLCSVEKASGYTFGSGTRLTVV.

The rearrangement uses TRBV12-3 or TRBV12-4 and TRBJ2-5; unclear D gene. V lost 2 bases and J 5 bases, leaving 3 bases between the germline ends. The CDR3 runs to 11 residues. The CDR3 reads CASSLLETQYF. CDR3 nucleotides: TGTGCCAGCAGTTTACTGGAGACCCAGTACTTC.

The rearrangement joins TRBV27 to TRBJ1-2; 9 bases map to TRBD1. Germline CDR1 and CDR2: MNHEY and SMNVEV (reference sequence). The V gene end was trimmed by 5 bases and the J gene end by 9 bases; junction bases not matched to a gene: 7. The CDR3 extends over 13 amino acids. The DNA for the CDR3 is TGTGCCAGCAGTCCGGGACAGGGTGGTAGCTACACCTTC. This sequence encodes CASSPGQGGSYTF.

The V and J genes are TRBV11-3 and TRBJ1-1, with a weak D call TRBD1 (5 bases). V lost 1 base to trimming and J lost 7 bases, with 10 bases between them. The CDR3 is 13 residues long. CDR1 and CDR2 (germline): SGHNT, YENEEA. CDR3 bases: TGTGCCAGCAGCTTAGGACAGTATAATGAAGCTTTCTTT. Its protein product is CASSLGQYNEAFF.

The rearrangement uses TRBV2 and TRBJ1-6; D remains unclear. Per the germline V gene, CDR1 is SNHLY and CDR2 is FYNNEI. The CDR3 loop spans 12 amino acids. Trimming removed 0 bases at V and 9 bases at J, with 3 bases between. CDR3 in amino acids: CASSEAVSPLHF. CDR3 coding DNA: TGTGCCAGCAGTGAAGCGGTTTCACCCCTCCACTTT. The variable domain in full, completed from reference TRBV2 and TRBJ1-6, reads EPEVTQTPSHQVTQMGQEVILRCVPISNHLYFYWYRQILGQKVEFLVSFYNNEISEKSEIFDDQFSVERPDGSNFTLKIRSTKLEDSAMYFCASSEAVSPLHFGNGTRLTVT.

The J gene is TRBJ2-2, the V gene TRBV6-4; maybe TRBD1 (6 bases). V was shortened by 5 bases and J by 8 bases, with 12 bases between the two germline ends. CDR1 MRHNA and CDR2 SNTAGT come from the germline V gene. This CDR3 spans 13 amino acids. In nucleotides, the CDR3 is TGTGCCAGCAGTAAACAGGGAACGGGGGAGCTGTTTTTT. This codes for CASSKQGTGELFF.

This clone turned up a few times. V and J are TRBV24-1 and TRBJ2-5; D gene unclear. Trimming took off 4 bases at V and 5 bases at J, with 10 bases between the two ends. This CDR3 is built from 13 residues. Germline V gene sequence: CDR1 KGHDR, CDR2 SFDVKD. CDR3 bases: TGTGCCACCAGTGACATAATTAGGGAGACCCAGTACTTC. Translated, it gives CATSDIIRETQYF.

The chain uses TRBV15 and TRBJ2-1; TRBD1 aligns across 9 bases. The CDR3 has 15 amino acids. The V gene end was trimmed by 2 bases and the J gene end by 7 bases; junction bases not matched to a gene: 6. The germline gives CDR1 LNHNV, CDR2 YYDKDF (reference sequence). CDR3 amino acids: CATSRTGTGRNEQFF. Written as DNA, the CDR3 is TGTGCCACCAGCAGAACCGGGACAGGGCGGAATGAGCAGTTCTTC.

The chain is built from TRBV11-2 and TRBJ2-6; TRBD1 or TRBD2 may be the D gene (5 bases each). Germline V lookup: CDR1 SGHAT, CDR2 FQNNGV. The CDR3 spans 14 residues. Deletions cut 4 bases from V and 4 bases from J, with 8 bases between. For the CDR3, the DNA is TGTGCCAGCAGCTCAGGGACCGGGGCCAACGTCCTGACTTTC. It translates to CASSSGTGANVLTF.

This sequence joins TRBV14 and TRBJ1-6; D not resolved. Trimming left V 6 bases short and J 8 bases short, with 14 bases between. This CDR3 has 14 amino acids. Germline V gene data show CDR1 as SGHDN and CDR2 as FVKESK. Written as DNA, the CDR3 is TGTGCCAGCAGTCCGACCCTGGCCCATTCACCCCTCCACTTT. This codes for CASSPTLAHSPLHF.

The rearrangement uses TRBV6-5 and TRBJ2-5; possible D gene TRBD1, 6 bases. This CDR3 is built from 14 residues. V gave up 8 bases and J gave up 2 bases, with 15 bases separating them. Germline V gene lookup returns CDR1 MNHEY and CDR2 SVGAGI. CDR3 coding DNA: TGTGCCAGCTCTCACGGCAGGGGACAAGAGACCCAGTACTTC. This codes for CASSHGRGQETQYF.

J is TRBJ2-1 and V is TRBV7-2; 9 nucleotides align to TRBD1. CDR1 and CDR2 (germline): SGHTA, FQGNSA. The CDR3 is 15 residues long. The V segment lost 4 bases and the J segment 7 bases; nucleotides outside the gene matches: 8. In DNA form, the CDR3 reads TGTGCCAGCAGCTCCGGGACAGGGAGAGGGAATGAGCAGTTCTTC. It specifies CASSSGTGRGNEQFF.

This clone was seen more than once but under ten times. Other DNA sequences of this sample code for an identical CDR3. The rearrangement joins TRBV5-4 to TRBJ1-2, with 8 bases aligning to TRBD1. There are 14 residues in the CDR3. Unmatched junction bases numbered 3, after V lost 4 bases and J lost 1 base. Per the germline V gene, CDR1 is SGHNT and CDR2 is YYREEE (reference sequence). CDR3 in DNA: TGTGCCAGCAGCCCTGGACAGGGTAACTATGGCTACACCTTC. This gives the protein CASSPGQGNYGYTF.

This rearrangement joins TRBV9 to TRBJ1-1, with 8 bases identical to TRBD1. This CDR3 has 14 amino acids. Germline trimming cut 4 bases from V and 3 bases from J; bases unmatched to any gene: 5. The germline CDR1 and CDR2 sequences are SGDLS and YYNGEE. For the CDR3, the DNA is TGTGCCAGCAGCTCCGGGACAGGTCACACTGAAGCTTTCTTT. This sequence encodes CASSSGTGHTEAFF.